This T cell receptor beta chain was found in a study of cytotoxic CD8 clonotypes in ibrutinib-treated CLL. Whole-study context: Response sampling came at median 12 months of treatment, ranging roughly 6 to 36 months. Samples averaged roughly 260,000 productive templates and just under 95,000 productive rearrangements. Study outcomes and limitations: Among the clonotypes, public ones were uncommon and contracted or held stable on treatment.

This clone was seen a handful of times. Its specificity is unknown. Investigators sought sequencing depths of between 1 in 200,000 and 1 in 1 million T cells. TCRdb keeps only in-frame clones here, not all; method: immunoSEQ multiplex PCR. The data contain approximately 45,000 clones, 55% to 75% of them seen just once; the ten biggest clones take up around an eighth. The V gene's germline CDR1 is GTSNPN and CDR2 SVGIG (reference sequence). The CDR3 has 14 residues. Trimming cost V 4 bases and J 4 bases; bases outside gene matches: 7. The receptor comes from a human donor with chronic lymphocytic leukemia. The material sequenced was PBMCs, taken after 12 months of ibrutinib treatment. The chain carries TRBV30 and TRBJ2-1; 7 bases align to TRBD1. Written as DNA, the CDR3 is TGTGCCTGGAACAGGGGAACGGAATACAATGAGCAGTTCTTC. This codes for CAWNRGTEYNEQFF.